A selection of T cell receptor beta chains follows, all from one sample in a study of PD-1 blockade in classical Hodgkin lymphoma. TCRdb's copy holds only in-frame clones and misses some; the assay was immunoSEQ multiplex PCR. This sample has about 25,000 clones, with over 60% found just once. The sample consisted of peripheral blood mononuclear cells (PBMCs), taken before the second cycle of nivolumab. Receptors were obtained from a human donor with classical Hodgkin lymphoma. Each CDR3 is given with its conserved first and last residue. Fields, in order: clone size, V gene, D gene, J gene, CDR3 protein, CDR3 DNA. D genes are given only for firm matches. Some rows mark clone size as missing; the rest say once, few, many or name a class of expanded clone.

size: -
V: TRBV19
D: -
J: TRBJ2-2
CDR3: CASSIAGDGELFF
DNA: TGTGCCAGTAGTATAGCCGGGGACGGGGAGCTGTTTTTT

size: -
V: TRBV5-4
D: TRBD2
J: TRBJ2-1
CDR3: CASSGSGGSIPYNEQFF
DNA: TGTGCCAGCAGCGGCTCTGGCGGGAGCATCCCCTACAATGAGCAGTTCTTC

size: -
V: TRBV7-9
D: TRBD2
J: TRBJ2-1
CDR3: CASSLARTSGENNEQFF
DNA: TGTGCCAGCAGCTTAGCCCGGACTAGCGGGGAAAACAATGAGCAGTTCTTC

size: -
V: TRBV7-2
D: -
J: TRBJ2-3
CDR3: CASSSYGIQYF
DNA: TGTGCCAGCAGCTCGTATGGGATTCAGTATTTT

size: -
V: TRBV15
D: TRBD2
J: TRBJ2-1
CDR3: CATSRDGQALAGENEQFF
DNA: TGTGCCACCAGCAGAGACGGTCAGGCACTAGCGGGAGAGAATGAGCAGTTCTTC

size: -
V: TRBV5-6
D: TRBD1
J: TRBJ2-7
CDR3: CASSQYPRDRGHEQYF
DNA: TGTGCCAGCAGCCAATATCCACGGGACAGGGGGCACGAGCAGTACTTC

size: -
V: TRBV7-9
D: TRBD1
J: TRBJ1-6
CDR3: CASSTGVNSPLHF
DNA: TGTGCCAGCAGCACAGGGGTAAATTCACCCCTCCACTTT

size: -
V: TRBV28
D: TRBD1
J: TRBJ2-2
CDR3: CASSLGTGANTGELFF
DNA: TGTGCCAGCAGTTTAGGGACAGGCGCGAACACCGGGGAGCTGTTTTTT

size: -
V: TRBV9
D: TRBD1
J: TRBJ1-1
CDR3: CASSATLGGGGAFF
DNA: TGTGCCAGCAGCGCGACCCTAGGGGGCGGAGGAGCTTTCTTT

size: -
V: TRBV15
D: -
J: TRBJ2-3
CDR3: CATSRGNTDTQYF
DNA: TGTGCCACCAGCAGGGGGAACACAGATACGCAGTATTTT

size: -
V: TRBV2
D: -
J: TRBJ2-2
CDR3: CASSRDLWAGELFF
DNA: TGTGCCAGCAGTCGCGACCTTTGGGCCGGGGAGCTGTTTTTT

size: -
V: TRBV6-5
D: -
J: TRBJ1-2
CDR3: CASSYWQGTTSGGYTF
DNA: TGTGCCAGCAGTTACTGGCAGGGGACGACGTCGGGTGGCTACACCTTC

size: -
V: TRBV5-1
D: TRBD2
J: TRBJ2-1
CDR3: CASSLMSGSSYNEQFF
DNA: TGCGCCAGCAGCTTAATGAGCGGGAGCTCCTACAATGAGCAGTTCTTC

size: -
V: TRBV14
D: -
J: TRBJ2-7
CDR3: CASSPRRGSYEQYF
DNA: TGTGCCAGCAGCCCCCGAAGGGGTTCCTACGAGCAGTACTTC

size: -
V: TRBV25-1
D: -
J: TRBJ2-2
CDR3: CASSDSLGGTGELFF
DNA: TGTGCCAGCAGTGATTCCCTAGGAGGGACCGGGGAGCTGTTTTTT

size: -
V: TRBV11-2
D: TRBD2
J: TRBJ2-7
CDR3: CASRRTSGPYEQYF
DNA: TGTGCCAGCAGGCGGACTAGCGGACCCTACGAGCAGTACTTC

size: -
V: TRBV7-6
D: TRBD2
J: TRBJ2-1
CDR3: CANSLFAGKQLAGNNEQFF
DNA: TGTGCCAACAGCTTATTTGCGGGGAAGCAACTAGCGGGGAACAATGAGCAGTTCTTC

size: once
V: TRBV5-1
D: -
J: TRBJ2-4
CDR3: CASSPRQGLTKNIQYF
DNA: TGCGCCAGCAGCCCCCGGCAGGGGCTAACCAAAAACATTCAGTACTTC

size: -
V: TRBV18
D: -
J: TRBJ2-1
CDR3: CASSPQGVTYNEQFF
DNA: TGTGCCAGCTCACCACAGGGGGTCACCTACAATGAGCAGTTCTTC

size: -
V: TRBV10-3
D: TRBD1
J: TRBJ1-5
CDR3: CAISGEGAGPQHF
DNA: TGTGCCATCAGTGGAGAGGGGGCCGGGCCCCAGCATTTT

size: -
V: TRBV10-3
D: TRBD1
J: TRBJ1-2
CDR3: CANRAIPGGGYTF
DNA: TGTGCCAACCGGGCCATTCCAGGGGGGGGCTACACCTTC

size: -
V: TRBV4-3
D: -
J: TRBJ2-7
CDR3: CASSQDWQAYEQYF
DNA: TGCGCCAGCAGCCAAGATTGGCAGGCTTACGAGCAGTACTTC

size: once
V: TRBV4-1
D: -
J: TRBJ2-7
CDR3: CASSPRDTAYEQYF
DNA: TGCGCCAGCAGCCCACGGGACACAGCCTACGAGCAGTACTTC